A single sample is the source of the 15 T cell receptor beta chains below, sequenced in a study of shared clonotypes between healthy human individuals. CD45RO negativity and positive selection for CCR7 defined naive CD8 cells, a population that excluded terminally differentiated effector memory CD45RA+ cells. Clones were read by immunoSEQ multiplex PCR, and TCRdb kept only the in-frame ones, dropping some. The sample records around 700,000 clones, roughly 94% being singletons. The sample was naive CD8+ T cells sorted from blood. Receptor source: a young man in good health.

The chain joins TRBV11-2 to TRBJ2-5; D possibly corresponds to TRBD2 (7 bases). Trimming stripped 3 bases from V and 1 base from J, with 12 bases between. The CDR3 covers 15 residues. Germline V gives CDR1 SGHAT, CDR2 FQNNGV. The CDR3 coding sequence is TGTGCCAGCAGCTTGGGAGGGGGGGGCCAAGAGACCCAGTACTTC. Translation: CASSLGGGGQETQYF.

Remarks on this clone: Different DNA sequences within this sample yield the same CDR3. The chain is built from TRBV18 and TRBJ2-7, with D uncertain. V lost 3 bases, J lost 0 bases, and 3 bases lay in between. The CDR3 runs 12 residues. Germline V CDR1 and CDR2: KGHSH, LQKENI. CDR3 loop: CASSPNSYEQYF. The CDR3 bases are TGTGCCAGCTCACCGAACTCCTACGAGCAGTACTTC.

The J gene is TRBJ2-5, the V gene TRBV18, with D unresolved. Germline CDR1 KGHSH, CDR2 LQKENI. This CDR3 comprises 16 residues. V dropped 0 bases and J dropped 2 bases, with 13 bases sitting between them. The chain's CDR3 is CASSPPEGVQQETQYF. CDR3 nucleotide sequence: TGTGCCAGCTCACCACCCGAAGGAGTCCAACAAGAGACCCAGTACTTC.

This rearrangement joins TRBV5-6 to TRBJ1-1, with no clear D. V lost 4 bases to trimming and J lost 7 bases, with 20 bases between them. CDR3 length: 15 residues. Germline CDR1 is SGHDT and CDR2 is YYEEEE. The CDR3 DNA reads TGTGCCAGCAGCGTAGACGGGGTTCTTAGCGGTGAAGCTTTCTTT. It yields the protein CASSVDGVLSGEAFF.

This chain uses TRBV4-3 with TRBJ2-7, with D tentatively TRBD2 (5 bases). CDR3 size: 14 residues. Trimming shortened V by 3 bases and J by 2 bases, and 11 bases separated the two germline ends. Germline V lookup: CDR1 LGHNA, CDR2 YSLEER. The CDR3 DNA follows: TGCGCCAGCAGCCAGAATCTCGGGGCCTACGAGCAGTACTTC. Encoded protein: CASSQNLGAYEQYF.

The rearrangement uses TRBV7-9 and TRBJ2-7; the match to TRBD2 covers 8 bases. Germline loops: CDR1 SEHNR, CDR2 FQNEAQ (reference sequence). Germline trimming cut 5 bases from V and 2 bases from J; bases unmatched to any gene: 11. The CDR3 totals 16 residues. The CDR3 region has the DNA TGTGCCAGCAGCCCCACCACCGCGGGAGGAACCTACGAGCAGTACTTC. It encodes CASSPTTAGGTYEQYF.

This chain uses TRBV7-8 with TRBJ2-1, with a possible D match to TRBD2 (5 bases). CDR3 length: 16 amino acids. Trimming stripped 5 bases from V and 2 bases from J, with 16 bases between. The germline CDR1 and CDR2 sequences are SGHVS and FQNEAQ. CDR3 residues: CASSHRADLTYNEQFF. Here the CDR3 DNA reads TGTGCCAGCAGCCATAGAGCGGACCTAACCTACAATGAGCAGTTCTTC. The variable domain in full, with the rest retrieved from reference TRBV7-8 and TRBJ2-1, is GAGVSQSPRYKVAKRGQDVALRCDPISGHVSLFWYQQALGQGPEFLTYFQNEAQLDKSGLPSDRFFAERPEGSVSTLKIQRTQQEDSAVYLCASSHRADLTYNEQFFGPGTRLTVL.

The rearrangement links TRBV4-3 to TRBJ1-2, with D tentatively TRBD1 (5 bases). Germline V lookup: CDR1 LGHNA, CDR2 YSLEER. V lost 5 bases, J lost 7 bases, and 23 bases lay in between. The CDR3 consists of 16 residues. The CDR3 reads CASSDTRDARSGGYTF. The CDR3 DNA is TGCGCCAGCAGCGATACCCGGGACGCACGGTCAGGTGGCTACACCTTC.

The V gene is TRBV10-3, the J gene TRBJ2-7, with D perhaps TRBD1 or TRBD2 (5 bases each). The CDR3 runs 16 residues. V was clipped by 0 bases and J by 0 bases, with 12 bases between them. Germline V lookup: CDR1 ENHRY, CDR2 SYGVKD. CDR3 sequence reads: CAISESGRRSSYEQYF. In nucleotides, the CDR3 is TGTGCCATCAGTGAGTCGGGACGGCGAAGCTCCTACGAGCAGTACTTC.

J is TRBJ1-1 and V is TRBV7-9, with 7 bases identical to TRBD1. The CDR3 spans 12 residues. CDR1 is SEHNR and CDR2 is FQNEAQ in the germline V gene (reference sequence). V shed 5 bases, J shed 7 bases, and the junction held 4 bases outside the gene matches. CDR3 residues: CASSTTGNEAFF. In nucleotides, the CDR3 is TGTGCCAGCAGCACGACAGGGAATGAAGCTTTCTTT.

The chain is built from TRBV15 and TRBJ2-1; 7 bases agree with TRBD2. After removal of 6 bases from V and 5 bases from J, the junction contained 31 bases not matched to a gene. The CDR3 is 22 amino acids. CDR1 is LNHNV, CDR2 YYDKDF, per germline (reference sequence). CDR3 sequence reads: CATSSPLFIGDRAYLADNEQFF. Written as DNA, the CDR3 is TGTGCCACCAGTTCCCCCCTTTTTATCGGTGATCGGGCCTACCTAGCGGACAATGAGCAGTTCTTC.

The CDR3 is CAISESQGPPTYEQYF. DNA of the CDR3: TGTGCCATCAGTGAGTCACAGGGGCCCCCGACCTACGAGCAGTACTTC. The chain recombines TRBV10-3 with TRBJ2-7; 7 bases agree with TRBD1. The CDR3 totals 16 residues. After removal of 0 bases from V and 2 bases from J, the junction contained 7 bases not matched to a gene. Germline assignment: CDR1 ENHRY and CDR2 SYGVKD.

V usage is TRBV7-8 and J usage is TRBJ2-1; D is ambiguous. This CDR3 is built from 14 residues. The V end lost 1 base, the J end lost 0 bases, and 4 bases lay between the germline ends. CDR1 and CDR2 (germline): SGHVS, FQNEAQ. This chain's CDR3 is CASSLVSSYNEQFF. The DNA of the CDR3 is TGTGCCAGCAGCTTAGTTAGCTCCTACAATGAGCAGTTCTTC.

The count of this clone is one. V usage is TRBV10-3 and J usage is TRBJ2-7, with D possibly TRBD1 on 6 matching bases. The CDR3 covers 13 residues. Deletions cut 6 bases from V and 1 base from J, with 10 bases between. Germline values: CDR1 ENHRY, CDR2 SYGVKD. Here the CDR3 reads CAIRDRISYEQYF. In nucleotides, the CDR3 is TGTGCCATCAGGGACAGAATATCCTACGAGCAGTACTTC.

V is TRBV29-1 and J is TRBJ2-1; 9 bases are shared with TRBD2. V dropped 2 bases and J dropped 16; count of bases not matched to a gene: 6. The CDR3 loop spans 11 amino acids. Germline lookup yields CDR1 SQVTM and CDR2 ANQGSEA. The CDR3 sequence: CSVELAGVVFF. The CDR3 DNA reads TGCAGCGTTGAATTAGCGGGAGTGGTATTCTTC.